This entry features one TCR beta chain sequence. Germline V gene lookup returns CDR1 SGHAT and CDR2 FQNNGV. Trimming cost V 3 bases and J 8 bases; bases outside gene matches: 3. The CDR3 consists of 12 residues. The data belong to a study of blood T cell repertoires in COVID-19. Study-level background: There were acute and convalescent COVID-19 samples, and they came from the United States, Italy and Spain. The cDNA or gDNA used as material had been derived from T cells, B-cell-depleted T cells, or PBMCs.

Sequencing was performed with immunoSEQ multiplex PCR; in TCRdb, only in-frame clones are kept and a portion is missing. The top ten clones hold approximately 8% of a sample with approximately 67,000 clones, 80% to 90% of them seen once. The sample taken for sequencing was peripheral blood. The rearrangement links TRBV11-2 to TRBJ1-2, with 7 bases aligning to TRBD1. This clonotype originated in a man aged 50-60 years with active COVID-19. CDR3 in amino acids: CASSFRGAGYTF. For the CDR3, the DNA is TGTGCCAGCAGCTTCAGGGGGGCAGGCTACACCTTC.